Shown below are 6 T cell receptor beta chains from a single sample sequenced in a study of OX40 agonist ivuxolimab in advanced cancers. Library creation used the immunoSEQ multiplex PCR assay. TCRdb stores this immuneACCESS table with in-frame sequences only. Part of the clones is absent; in the studies checked, under half of the shortfall reflects unresolved V genes, and no reason is known for the rest. The sample records approximately 100,000 clones, about 80% of which are singletons. Together, the top ten hold 4.5% to 5.5% of the sample. Material: CD4+ or CD8+ T cells sorted from blood, obtained in a trial of the OX40 agonist ivuxolimab. The receptors come from an adult with an advanced solid tumor such as melanoma, head and neck, liver or kidney cancer.

This clone was observed a single time. The V and J genes are TRBV6-4 and TRBJ1-1; D call uncertain. With 5 bases removed from V and 4 bases from J, the gap between germline ends came to 17 bases. Per germline, CDR1 MRHNA and CDR2 SNTAGT. CDR3 length: 15 residues. The CDR3 DNA reads TGTGCCAGCAGTCAGGACGGTATGATTTCCACTGAAGCTTTCTTT. This sequence encodes CASSQDGMISTEAFF.

The chain employs TRBV30 and TRBJ2-1, with 8 nucleotides matching TRBD1. Germline CDR1 GTSNPN, CDR2 SVGIG (reference sequence). The CDR3 runs 18 residues. The J segment lost 0 bases and the V segment lost 3 bases, leaving 13 bases of the junction unmatched. In nucleotides, the CDR3 is TGTGCCTGGAGAGAAGGCTCGGGACAGGAGAGCTCCTACAATGAGCAGTTCTTC. Its protein product is CAWREGSGQESSYNEQFF.

The chain links TRBV2 to TRBJ2-3; 10 bases are shared with TRBD2. Germline V CDR1 and CDR2: SNHLY, FYNNEI. V shed 4 bases and J 1 base; nucleotides not matched to a gene: 5. CDR3 length: 16 residues. This CDR3 reads CASSGLAGVGTDTQYF. Here the CDR3 DNA reads TGTGCCAGCAGTGGGCTAGCGGGAGTAGGCACAGATACGCAGTATTTT. Full variable domain (outside the CDR3, taken from reference TRBV2 and TRBJ2-3): EPEVTQTPSHQVTQMGQEVILRCVPISNHLYFYWYRQILGQKVEFLVSFYNNEISEKSEIFDDQFSVERPDGSNFTLKIRSTKLEDSAMYFCASSGLAGVGTDTQYFGPGTRLTVL.

The genes are TRBV6-5 and TRBJ2-7; weak D call: TRBD2 (6 bases). Trimming took off 6 bases at V and 2 bases at J, with 11 bases between the two ends. CDR1 is MNHEY and CDR2 is SVGAGI in the germline V gene. This CDR3 is 13 amino acids long. For the CDR3, the DNA is TGTGCCAGCAGGCTAGCGTCTCCCTACGAGCAGTACTTC. It yields the protein CASRLASPYEQYF.

The CDR3 DNA sequence: TGTGCCTGGAGTGCTGGGGCAGGGGCTTATGGCTACACCTTC. Translation: CAWSAGAGAYGYTF. This chain uses TRBV30 with TRBJ1-2; a weak D match, TRBD1 (6 bases). Germline loops: CDR1 GTSNPN, CDR2 SVGIG (reference sequence). CDR3 length: 14 residues. Trimming stripped 1 base from V and 5 bases from J, with 14 bases between.

The genes are TRBV6-1 and TRBJ2-5; D call uncertain. CDR3 length: 11 residues. V lost 5 bases and J lost 2, with 3 bases in between. Germline values: CDR1 MNHNS, CDR2 SASEGT. This CDR3 reads CASSQQETQYF. The CDR3 DNA reads as TGTGCCAGCAGTCAACAAGAGACCCAGTACTTC.